This T cell receptor beta chain was identified during a study of response to subunit inactivated influenza vaccine. To note about this clonotype: The target antigen is unknown.

Study-level results: With each seasonal influenza vaccination, the authors suggested, few new T cells are recruited.

The germline V gene has CDR1 DFQATT and CDR2 SNEGSKA (reference sequence). The ends were cut back, 0 bases at V and 4 bases at J, with 15 bases in the middle. The CDR3 has 16 amino acids. TCRdb re-analysed the RT-PCR reads in MiXCR, keeping a single row per CDR3 protein. This table has around 530,000 distinct CDR3 sequences, 15% to 20% appearing once. The receptor was isolated from a man aged 50-75 years who received an inactivated influenza vaccine. The chain is built from TRBV20-1 and TRBJ2-2, with TRBD1 as a possible D gene (6 bases). Material: CD4+ T cells sorted from PBMCs, obtained around 25 months after vaccination. The CDR3 DNA reads as TGCAGTGCTAGAGATCCCAAAGGACAGATCACCGGGGAGCTGTTTTTT. Protein sequence: CSARDPKGQITGELFF.